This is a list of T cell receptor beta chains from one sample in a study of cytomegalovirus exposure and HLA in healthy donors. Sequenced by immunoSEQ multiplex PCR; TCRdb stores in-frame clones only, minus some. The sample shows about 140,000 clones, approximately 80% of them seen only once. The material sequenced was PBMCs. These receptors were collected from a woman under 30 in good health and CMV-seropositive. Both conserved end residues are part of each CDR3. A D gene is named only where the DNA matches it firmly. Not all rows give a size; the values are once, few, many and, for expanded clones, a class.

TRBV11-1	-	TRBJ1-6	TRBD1	CASRHRGDRGLNSPLHF	TGTGCCAGCAGACACCGTGGGGACAGGGGGCTTAATTCACCCCTCCACTTT
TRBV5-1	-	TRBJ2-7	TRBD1	CASSLFPGGANGHEQYF	TGCGCCAGCAGCTTGTTCCCAGGGGGCGCGAACGGCCACGAGCAGTACTTC
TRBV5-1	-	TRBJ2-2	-	CASSLAGVNTGELFF	TGCGCCAGCAGCTTGGCAGGGGTTAACACCGGGGAGCTGTTTTTT
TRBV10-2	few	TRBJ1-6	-	CASGEQRNSPLHF	TGCGCCAGCGGCGAACAGAGAAATTCACCCCTCCACTTT
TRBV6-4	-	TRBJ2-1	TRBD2	CASSETSGGGNNEQFF	TGTGCCAGCAGTGAAACTAGCGGGGGGGGCAACAATGAGCAGTTCTTC
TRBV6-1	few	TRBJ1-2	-	CASSTQEGAGYTF	TGTGCCAGCAGTACACAGGAAGGGGCTGGCTACACCTTC
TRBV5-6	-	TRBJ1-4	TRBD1	CASSLRQGLGNEKLFF	TGTGCCAGCAGCTTGAGACAGGGCTTAGGTAATGAAAAACTGTTTTTT
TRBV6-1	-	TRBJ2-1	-	CASSATPSARLNEQFF	TGTGCCAGCAGTGCGACCCCGAGCGCGAGGCTCAATGAGCAGTTCTTC
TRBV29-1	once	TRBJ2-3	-	CSGARGTDTQYF	TGCAGCGGCGCGAGAGGCACAGATACGCAGTATTTT
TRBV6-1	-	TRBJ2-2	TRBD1	CASKPGQGLTGELFF	TGTGCCAGCAAGCCAGGACAGGGGTTAACCGGGGAGCTGTTTTTT
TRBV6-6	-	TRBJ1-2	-	CASSPRVSYGYTF	TGTGCCAGCAGTCCCCGCGTTAGCTATGGCTACACCTTC
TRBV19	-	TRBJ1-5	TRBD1	CASRMDRASNQPQHF	TGTGCCAGTAGAATGGACAGGGCCAGCAATCAGCCCCAGCATTTT
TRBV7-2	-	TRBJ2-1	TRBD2	CASRAGGTSGGQGNEQFF	TGTGCCAGCAGGGCTGGGGGGACTAGCGGGGGCCAAGGAAATGAGCAGTTCTTC
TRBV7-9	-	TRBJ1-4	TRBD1	CASSSYRGPNEKLFF	TGTGCCAGCAGCTCATACAGGGGCCCTAATGAAAAACTGTTTTTT
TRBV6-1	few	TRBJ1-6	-	CASSPAGESSPLHF	TGTGCCAGCTCCCCGGCAGGGGAAAGTTCACCCCTCCACTTT
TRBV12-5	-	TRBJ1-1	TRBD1	CASGLVRSGQGSEAFF	TGTGCTAGTGGTTTGGTACGGTCGGGACAGGGGTCTGAAGCTTTCTTT
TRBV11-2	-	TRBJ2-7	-	CASSPGTYEQYF	TGTGCCAGCAGCCCAGGGACTTACGAGCAGTACTTC
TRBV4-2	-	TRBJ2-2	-	CASSQSERGNTGELFF	TGTGCCAGCAGCCAGTCCGAGCGAGGAAACACCGGGGAGCTGTTTTTT
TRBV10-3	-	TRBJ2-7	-	CAISESLGGPYEQYF	TGTGCCATCAGTGAGTCGCTGGGGGGACCCTACGAGCAGTACTTC
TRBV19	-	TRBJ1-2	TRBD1	CASSLQGYGYTF	TGTGCCAGTAGTCTACAGGGGTATGGCTACACCTTC
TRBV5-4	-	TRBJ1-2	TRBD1	CASSVYNRDRDNCGYTF	TGTGCCAGCAGCGTATATAACCGGGACAGGGATAACTGTGGCTACACCTTC
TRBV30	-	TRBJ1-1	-	CAWSGSGSSSRTEAFF	TGTGCCTGGAGTGGCTCGGGGTCAAGTAGCAGGACTGAAGCTTTCTTT
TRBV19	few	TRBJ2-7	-	CASSISPRLGREQYF	TGTGCCAGTAGTATCTCCCCGAGACTCGGTCGTGAGCAGTACTTC
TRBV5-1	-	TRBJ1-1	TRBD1	CASSLAGAGGSTEAFF	TGCGCCAGCAGCTTGGCCGGGGCAGGGGGTTCCACTGAAGCTTTCTTT
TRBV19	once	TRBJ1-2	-	CASSTRTANYGYTF	TGTGCCAGTAGTACAAGGACAGCTAACTATGGCTACACCTTC
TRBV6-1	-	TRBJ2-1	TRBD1	CASSRTGTAYNEQFF	TGTGCCAGCAGCCGAACCGGGACAGCATACAATGAGCAGTTCTTC
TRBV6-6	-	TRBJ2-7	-	CASSKQGSYEQYF	TGTGCCAGCAGCAAACAGGGCTCCTACGAGCAGTACTTC
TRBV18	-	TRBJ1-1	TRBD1	CASSRTAGTGLGNTEAFF	TGTGCCAGCTCACGGACCGCCGGGACAGGGTTGGGGAACACTGAAGCTTTCTTT
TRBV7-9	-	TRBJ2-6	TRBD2	CASSLGLELWSGANVLTF	TGTGCCAGCAGCTTGGGACTAGAACTGTGGTCTGGGGCCAACGTCCTGACTTTC
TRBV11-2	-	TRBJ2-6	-	CAGGSGANVLTF	TGTGCTGGGGGGTCTGGGGCCAACGTCCTGACTTTC
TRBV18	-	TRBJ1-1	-	CASSPLFGVEAFF	TGTGCCAGCTCACCCCTCTTCGGTGTCGAAGCTTTCTTT
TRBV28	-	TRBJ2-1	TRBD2	CASSGLGGGAGNEQFF	TGTGCCAGCAGTGGCTTGGGCGGGGGGGCCGGTAATGAGCAGTTCTTC
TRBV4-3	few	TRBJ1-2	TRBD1	CASSPNAGTGFGYTF	TGCGCCAGCAGCCCTAACGCCGGGACAGGGTTTGGCTACACCTTC
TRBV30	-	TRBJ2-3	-	CAWSLLSSAAIPDTQYF	TGTGCCTGGAGTCTTCTCTCCAGCGCGGCCATCCCAGATACGCAGTATTTT
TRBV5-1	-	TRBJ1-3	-	CASSSTESYGNTIYF	TGCGCCAGCAGCTCGACAGAGAGTTATGGAAACACCATATATTTT
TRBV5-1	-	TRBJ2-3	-	CASSLQASGTDTQYF	TGCGCCAGCAGCCTACAGGCATCAGGGACAGATACGCAGTATTTT
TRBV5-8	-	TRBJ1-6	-	CASSLGRGNSPLHF	TGTGCCAGCAGCTTGGGCCGGGGTAATTCACCCCTCCACTTT
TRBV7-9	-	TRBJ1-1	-	CASSLVRGQNTEAFF	TGTGCCAGCAGCTTAGTACGGGGACAAAACACTGAAGCTTTCTTT
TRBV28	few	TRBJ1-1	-	CASMTGKVWSAFF	TGTGCCAGCATGACAGGAAAAGTTTGGTCGGCTTTCTTT
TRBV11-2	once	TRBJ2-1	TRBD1	CASSLGTGGNEQFF	TGTGCCAGCAGCTTAGGGACAGGGGGCAATGAGCAGTTCTTC
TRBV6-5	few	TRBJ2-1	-	CASSPKRLNNEQFF	TGTGCCAGCAGTCCCAAGAGATTGAACAATGAGCAGTTCTTC
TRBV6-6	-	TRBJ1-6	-	CASSYQSVRDNSPLHF	TGTGCCAGCAGTTACCAGAGCGTTCGGGATAATTCACCCCTCCACTTT
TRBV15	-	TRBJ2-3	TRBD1	CATSRGTGTDTQYF	TGTGCCACCAGCAGAGGGACAGGGACTGATACGCAGTATTTT
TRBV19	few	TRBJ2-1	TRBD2	CASSSILAGSLNEQFF	TGTGCCAGTAGTTCCATTCTAGCGGGCTCTCTCAATGAGCAGTTCTTC